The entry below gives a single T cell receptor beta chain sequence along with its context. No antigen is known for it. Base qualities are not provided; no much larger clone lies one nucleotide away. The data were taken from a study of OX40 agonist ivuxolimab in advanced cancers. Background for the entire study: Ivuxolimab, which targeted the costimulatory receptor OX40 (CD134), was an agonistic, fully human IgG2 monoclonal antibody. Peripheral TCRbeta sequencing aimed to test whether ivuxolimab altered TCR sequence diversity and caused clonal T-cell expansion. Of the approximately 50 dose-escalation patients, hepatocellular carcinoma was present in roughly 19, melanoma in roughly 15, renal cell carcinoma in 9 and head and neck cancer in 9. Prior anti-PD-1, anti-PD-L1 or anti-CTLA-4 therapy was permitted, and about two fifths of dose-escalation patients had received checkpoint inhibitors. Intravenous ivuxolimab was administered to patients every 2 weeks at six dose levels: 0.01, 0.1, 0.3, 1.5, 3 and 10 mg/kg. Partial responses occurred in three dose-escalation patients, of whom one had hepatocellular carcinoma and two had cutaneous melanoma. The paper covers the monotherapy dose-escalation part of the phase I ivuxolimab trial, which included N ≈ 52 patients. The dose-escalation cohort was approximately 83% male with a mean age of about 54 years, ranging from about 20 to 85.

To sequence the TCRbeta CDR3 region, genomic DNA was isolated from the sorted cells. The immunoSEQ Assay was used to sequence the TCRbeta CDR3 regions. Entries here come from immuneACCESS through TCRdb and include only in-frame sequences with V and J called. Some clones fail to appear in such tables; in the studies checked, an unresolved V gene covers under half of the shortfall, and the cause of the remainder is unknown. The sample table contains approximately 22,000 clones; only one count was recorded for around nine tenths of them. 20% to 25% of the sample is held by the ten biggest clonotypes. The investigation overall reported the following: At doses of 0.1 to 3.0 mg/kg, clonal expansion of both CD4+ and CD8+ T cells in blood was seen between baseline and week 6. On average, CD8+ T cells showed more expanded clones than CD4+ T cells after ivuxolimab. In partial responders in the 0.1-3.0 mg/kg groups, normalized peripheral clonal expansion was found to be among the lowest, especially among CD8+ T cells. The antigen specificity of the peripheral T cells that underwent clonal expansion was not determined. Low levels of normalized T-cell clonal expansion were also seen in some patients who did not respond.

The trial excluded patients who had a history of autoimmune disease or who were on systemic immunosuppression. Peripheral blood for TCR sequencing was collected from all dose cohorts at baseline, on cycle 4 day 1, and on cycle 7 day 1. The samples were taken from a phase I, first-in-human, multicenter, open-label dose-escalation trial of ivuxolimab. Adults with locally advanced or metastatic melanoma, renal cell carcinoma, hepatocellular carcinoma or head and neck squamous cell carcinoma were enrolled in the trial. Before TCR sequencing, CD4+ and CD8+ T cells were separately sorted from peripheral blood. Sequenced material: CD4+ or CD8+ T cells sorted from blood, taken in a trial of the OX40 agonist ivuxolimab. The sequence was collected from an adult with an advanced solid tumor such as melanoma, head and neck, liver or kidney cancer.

The CDR3: CASSDTRGFRNSPLHF. The sequenced DNA: TGTGCCAGCAGTGATACCAGGGGGTTCCGAAATTCACCCCTCCACTTT. The chain uses TRBV2 and TRBJ1-6; TRBD1 fits 7 bases in the junction. V has 3 bases trimmed and J has 7 bases trimmed; junction bases matching no gene number 9. The CDR3 runs 16 residues from the cysteine to the phenylalanine. The only DNA kept is the CDR3, 48 bases in frame from the first base. Reading the germline V gene gives CDR1 SNHLY and CDR2 FYNNEI.